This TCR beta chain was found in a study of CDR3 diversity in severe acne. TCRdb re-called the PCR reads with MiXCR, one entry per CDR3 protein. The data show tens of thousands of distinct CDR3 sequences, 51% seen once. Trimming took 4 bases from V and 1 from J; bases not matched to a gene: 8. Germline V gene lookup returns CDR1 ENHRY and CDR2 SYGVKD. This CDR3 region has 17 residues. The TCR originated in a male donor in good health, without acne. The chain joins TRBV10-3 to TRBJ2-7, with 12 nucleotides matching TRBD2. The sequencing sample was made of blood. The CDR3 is CAISGTSGTRQSYEQYF. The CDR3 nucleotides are TGTGCCATCAGTGGGACTAGCGGGACGCGCCAGTCCTACGAGCAGTACTTC.